What follows are 32 T cell receptor beta chains derived from one specimen sequenced in a study of OX40 agonist ivuxolimab in advanced cancers. The repertoire was sequenced with immunoSEQ multiplex PCR; TCRdb's copy has only in-frame clones and lacks some. The sample yields about 70,000 clones, around nine tenths seen once. The specimen comprised CD4+ or CD8+ T cells sorted from blood, sampled in a trial of the OX40 agonist ivuxolimab. Source of these receptors: an adult with an advanced solid tumor such as melanoma, head and neck, liver or kidney cancer.

The chain carries TRBV7-2 and TRBJ1-2; D possibly corresponds to TRBD1 (6 bases). Trimming pared 1 base from V and 5 bases from J, leaving 11 bases between. Germline CDR1 and CDR2: SGHTA and FQGNSA. CDR3 size: 14 residues. CDR3 DNA: TGTGCCAGCAGCTTAGTGGGTCAGGGGTATGGCTACACCTTC. Translation: CASSLVGQGYGYTF.

This chain links TRBV7-8 with TRBJ1-1; tentative D call: TRBD1 (5 bases). V lost 3 bases to trimming and J lost 2 bases, with 13 bases between them. The CDR3 contains 15 residues. Germline V CDR1 and CDR2: SGHVS, FQNEAQ. The CDR3 reads CASSFSGQSNTEAFF. DNA for the CDR3: TGTGCCAGCAGCTTCTCCGGACAATCCAACACTGAAGCTTTCTTT.

By proportion, this clone is medium-sized. In DNA, the CDR3 is TGTGCCTGGGGAAGGGACAGGCCCTATGGCTACACCTTC. The encoded protein is CAWGRDRPYGYTF. J is TRBJ1-2 and V is TRBV30; 8 bases are a match to TRBD1. Losses at the gene ends were 5 bases for V and 4 bases for J; bases not matched to a gene: 6. The germline V gene has CDR1 GTSNPN and CDR2 SVGIG (reference sequence). CDR3 length equals 13 residues.

The rearrangement links TRBV2 to TRBJ2-7, with TRBD1 as a possible D gene (5 bases). Trimming cost V 6 bases and J 0 bases, with 9 bases left between them. The CDR3 extends over 13 amino acids. Germline values: CDR1 SNHLY, CDR2 FYNNEI. The CDR3 DNA follows: TGTGCCAGCAGGGTCGACAGCTCCTACGAGCAGTACTTC. It is translated as CASRVDSSYEQYF.

The V and J genes are TRBV5-4 and TRBJ2-3; 15 bases map to TRBD2. The V and J ends lost 4 bases and 6 bases, in that order; junction bases with no gene match: 6. The CDR3 consists of 16 residues. Germline V gene lookup returns CDR1 SGHNT and CDR2 YYREEE (reference sequence). The CDR3 nucleotides read TGTGCCAGCAGCACGGGACTAGCGGGAGGTGGTGATACGCAGTATTTT. Translating it yields CASSTGLAGGGDTQYF.

The chain links TRBV2 to TRBJ2-2; maybe TRBD2 (5 bases). The CDR3 is 14 residues long. Germline V gene sequence: CDR1 SNHLY, CDR2 FYNNEI. The V and J ends lost 8 bases and 3 bases respectively, with 13 bases between them. This chain's CDR3 is CASCGLTHTGELFF. The DNA for the CDR3 is TGTGCCAGCTGCGGACTTACTCACACCGGGGAGCTGTTTTTT. Variable domain in full (rest from reference TRBV2 and TRBJ2-2): EPEVTQTPSHQVTQMGQEVILRCVPISNHLYFYWYRQILGQKVEFLVSFYNNEISEKSEIFDDQFSVERPDGSNFTLKIRSTKLEDSAMYFCASCGLTHTGELFFGEGSRLTVL.

This clone was seen a few times. J is TRBJ2-7 and V is TRBV19; 9 bases are shared with TRBD2. The CDR3 consists of 14 residues. The germline V gene encodes CDR1 LNHDA and CDR2 SQIVND (reference sequence). The trim removed 5 bases at V and 5 bases at J, leaving 7 bases unmatched. The CDR3 sequence: CASSPRLAAHEQYF. The CDR3 DNA reads as TGTGCCAGTAGTCCCCGACTAGCGGCCCACGAGCAGTACTTC.

This clone was counted many times. V is TRBV19 and J is TRBJ2-1; 7 bases are a match to TRBD1. The V gene's germline CDR1 is LNHDA and CDR2 SQIVND (reference sequence). The CDR3 length is 13 residues. V lost 5 bases and J lost 15; bases outside the gene matches: 13. The DNA for the CDR3 is TGTGCCAGTAGTCTAGGGGGAACAGGGGTTCTGTTCTTC. Translation gives CASSLGGTGVLFF. Looking up the rest from reference TRBV19 and TRBJ2-1 gives the full variable domain: DGGITQSPKYLFRKEGQNVTLSCEQNLNHDAMYWYRQDPGQGLRLIYYSQIVNDFQKGDIAEGYSVSREKKESFPLTVTSAQKNPTAFYLCASSLGGTGVLFFGPGTRLTVL.

This sequence joins TRBV2 and TRBJ2-2; 9 bases agree with TRBD1. V was pared by 2 bases and J by 7 bases, with 8 bases of the junction left unmatched. The CDR3 is 16 residues long. Germline values: CDR1 SNHLY, CDR2 FYNNEI. CDR3 in amino acids: CASSEQGQGMGGELFF. Here the CDR3 DNA reads TGTGCCAGCAGTGAACAGGGACAGGGCATGGGCGGGGAGCTGTTTTTT.

The chain uses TRBV10-3 and TRBJ2-5; D assignment may be TRBD1 or TRBD2 (5 bases each). V lost 6 bases, J lost 2 bases, and 10 bases lay in between. This CDR3 spans 13 amino acids. CDR1 is ENHRY, CDR2 SYGVKD, per germline. The CDR3 sequence: CAIRPGAQETQYF. Here the CDR3 DNA reads TGTGCCATCAGACCCGGGGCTCAAGAGACCCAGTACTTC.

The V and J genes are TRBV27 and TRBJ1-2, with D possibly being TRBD1 (5 bases). The CDR3 is 14 amino acids. Trimming stripped 4 bases from V and 4 bases from J, with 13 bases between. CDR1 and CDR2 (germline): MNHEY, SMNVEV (reference sequence). CDR3: CASSSGDGLYGYTF. The CDR3 bases are TGTGCCAGCAGTTCCGGGGACGGCCTCTATGGCTACACCTTC.

This chain joins TRBV14 and TRBJ1-3; D call uncertain. CDR3 size: 16 residues. The V and J ends lost 2 bases and 4 bases respectively, with 15 bases between them. Germline V lookup: CDR1 SGHDN, CDR2 FVKESK. The CDR3 region is CASSQHLVGSGNTIYF. The CDR3 DNA is TGTGCCAGCAGCCAACATCTGGTGGGTTCAGGAAACACCATATATTTT.

This rearrangement joins TRBV6-1 to TRBJ2-1; D gene ambiguous. Germline lookup yields CDR1 MNHNS and CDR2 SASEGT. V dropped 6 bases and J dropped 6 bases, with 3 bases sitting between them. This CDR3 region has 10 residues. The CDR3 DNA follows: TGTGCCAGCAGCTTCAATGAGCAGTTCTTC. This gives the protein CASSFNEQFF.

This chain joins TRBV18 and TRBJ2-2; D remains ambiguous. The CDR3 is made up of 12 amino acids. V was pared by 2 bases and J by 6 bases, with 4 bases between. The germline V gene has CDR1 KGHSH and CDR2 LQKENI. The CDR3 loop is CASSPSSGELFF. DNA for the CDR3: TGTGCCAGCTCACCAAGCTCCGGGGAGCTGTTTTTT.

The chain combines TRBV11-3 with TRBJ2-3; D uncertain. V was cut by 11 bases and J by 8 bases, with 17 bases left in between. This CDR3 has 12 residues. The germline gives CDR1 SGHNT, CDR2 YENEEA. CDR3 DNA sequence: TGTGCCGGATGCTTTGATTTTGCTACGCAGTATTTT. Residues: CAGCFDFATQYF.

This clone was counted a few times. This rearrangement joins TRBV19 to TRBJ2-1, with a weak D call TRBD2 (6 bases). Deletions cut 3 bases from V and 1 base from J, with 7 bases between. The CDR3 loop spans 14 amino acids. Germline V gene sequence: CDR1 LNHDA, CDR2 SQIVND (reference sequence). CDR3 sequence reads: CASSIAGSYNEQFF. In DNA, the CDR3 is TGTGCCAGTAGTATCGCGGGGTCCTACAATGAGCAGTTCTTC.

V and J are TRBV19 and TRBJ2-5, with 10 bases lining up with TRBD1. Germline V gene lookup returns CDR1 LNHDA and CDR2 SQIVND (reference sequence). The CDR3 is made up of 14 amino acids. Trimming took 4 bases from V and 5 from J; bases not matched to a gene: 4. CDR3 bases: TGTGCCAGTAGTAGGGACAGGGGATACGAGACCCAGTACTTC. It yields the protein CASSRDRGYETQYF.

The chain has TRBV5-1 and TRBJ2-7; no clear D gene. The CDR3 consists of 14 residues. The ends were cut back, 2 bases at V and 4 bases at J, with 13 bases in the middle. The germline V gene encodes CDR1 SGHRS and CDR2 YFSETQ. Here the CDR3 DNA reads TGCGCCAGCAGCTTAGATCAGTTTGGATACGAGCAGTACTTC. Translation gives CASSLDQFGYEQYF.

The chain couples TRBV7-2 to TRBJ2-4; the match to TRBD2 covers 10 bases. The CDR3 has 19 residues. Germline V gives CDR1 SGHTA, CDR2 FQGNSA. Losses at the gene ends were 5 bases for V and 0 bases for J; bases not matched to a gene: 13. The CDR3 bases are TGTGCCAGCAGCCCATCTAGCGGGGGCCGCGCGTTAGCCAAAAACATTCAGTACTTC. Protein product: CASSPSSGGRALAKNIQYF. The full variable domain, with the rest looked up from reference TRBV7-2 and TRBJ2-4, is GAGVSQSPSNKVTEKGKDVELRCDPISGHTALYWYRQSLGQGLEFLIYFQGNSAPDKSGLPSDRFSAERTGGSVSTLTIQRTQQEDSAVYLCASSPSSGGRALAKNIQYFGAGTRLSVL.

V usage is TRBV5-6 and J usage is TRBJ1-3; D is ambiguous. Trimming took 1 base from V and 0 from J, leaving 5 bases between them. There are 14 residues in the CDR3. Germline assignment: CDR1 SGHDT and CDR2 YYEEEE. The CDR3 reads CASSLPSSGNTIYF. The CDR3, as DNA: TGTGCCAGCAGCTTGCCGTCCTCTGGAAACACCATATATTTT.

The gene calls are TRBV29-1 and TRBJ2-7; the D gene is possibly TRBD2 (6 bases). V dropped 7 bases and J dropped 3 bases, with 10 bases sitting between them. This CDR3 is 11 amino acids long. Germline V gene lookup returns CDR1 SQVTM and CDR2 ANQGSEA. The CDR3 sequence: CSAGDYYEQYF. The CDR3 nucleotides are TGCAGCGCGGGAGACTACTACGAGCAGTACTTC.

The chain carries TRBV9 and TRBJ2-5; 7 nucleotides line up with TRBD1. Per germline, CDR1 SGDLS and CDR2 YYNGEE. V was clipped by 3 bases and J by 4 bases; unmatched bases: 9. The CDR3 spans 15 residues. DNA for the CDR3: TGTGCCAGCAGCGCTGGGACAGCCCTCGGAGAGACCCAGTACTTC. Translating gives CASSAGTALGETQYF.

This clone was counted a few times. Additional DNA sequences in this sample encode the identical CDR3. CDR3 DNA: TGTGCCAGCAGCTTAGCGCTGGCAGGGAGCTCTGGAAACACCATATATTTT. Protein: CASSLALAGSSGNTIYF. J is TRBJ1-3 and V is TRBV7-8; tentatively, D is TRBD1 (5 bases). Per germline, CDR1 SGHVS and CDR2 FQNEAQ. Between the trimmed V and J ends, which lost 0 bases and 0 bases, there was a span of 12 bases. The CDR3 length is 17 residues. The full variable domain, its missing parts supplied by reference TRBV7-8 and TRBJ1-3, is GAGVSQSPRYKVAKRGQDVALRCDPISGHVSLFWYQQALGQGPEFLTYFQNEAQLDKSGLPSDRFFAERPEGSVSTLKIQRTQQEDSAVYLCASSLALAGSSGNTIYFGEGSWLTVV.

The V and J genes are TRBV7-9 and TRBJ2-3; D unclear. The V end was cut by 3 bases, the J end by 1 base, with 5 bases between. Germline V gene lookup returns CDR1 SEHNR and CDR2 FQNEAQ (reference sequence). The CDR3 is made up of 13 amino acids. CDR3 DNA: TGTGCCAGCAGCTTCGGCGGCACAGATACGCAGTATTTT. Amino acids: CASSFGGTDTQYF.

This rearrangement joins TRBV15 to TRBJ2-7, with D maybe TRBD1 (5 bases). V was shortened by 0 bases and J by 3 bases, with 9 bases between the two germline ends. From germline, CDR1 is LNHNV and CDR2 YYDKDF (reference sequence). This CDR3 spans 14 amino acids. The CDR3 spells CATSRDSGIYEQYF. DNA of the CDR3: TGTGCCACCAGCAGAGATTCAGGGATCTACGAGCAGTACTTC.

The rearrangement joins TRBV6-5 to TRBJ2-7, with 7 bases fitting TRBD1. Germline-derived CDR1 and CDR2 are MNHEY and SVGAGI. CDR3 length equals 14 residues. V was pared by 6 bases and J by 4 bases, with 9 bases of the junction left unmatched. CDR3 coding DNA: TGTGCCAGCAGCGCAGGGGGAGTACTATACGAGCAGTACTTC. This codes for CASSAGGVLYEQYF.

The genes are TRBV4-3 and TRBJ1-1, with 7 bases that match TRBD1. V lost 4 bases to trimming and J lost 10 bases; unmatched junction nucleotides: 12. The CDR3 contains 14 residues. Germline V gene lookup returns CDR1 LGHNA and CDR2 YSLEER. The CDR3 region has the DNA TGCGCCAGCAGCCGGACTATGGGGGGACAGCGAGCTTTCTTT. Translated, it gives CASSRTMGGQRAFF.

The chain combines TRBV20-1 with TRBJ2-1; D possibly corresponds to TRBD1 (5 bases). The length of the CDR3 is 11 residues. With 1 base removed from V and 10 bases from J, the gap between germline ends came to 8 bases. Germline loops: CDR1 DFQATT, CDR2 SNEGSKA (reference sequence). The CDR3 region is CSARGGREQFF. The CDR3 region has the DNA TGCAGTGCTAGAGGGGGCAGGGAGCAGTTCTTC.

CDR3 DNA sequence: TGTGCCAGCTTAAGGGACAGACGAGAAGCTTTCTTT. Its translation is CASLRDRREAFF. This chain joins TRBV18 and TRBJ1-1; TRBD1 agrees at 7 bases. V shed 7 bases and J 8 bases; nucleotides not matched to a gene: 7. Germline V gives CDR1 KGHSH, CDR2 LQKENI. CDR3 size: 12 residues.

The chain is built from TRBV5-6 and TRBJ1-1; possible D gene TRBD1, 5 bases. Looked up from germline, CDR1 is SGHDT and CDR2 is YYEEEE. V lost 6 bases and J lost 3, with 12 bases in between. This CDR3 spans 13 amino acids. Here the CDR3 reads CASTGFRHTEAFF. The CDR3 region has the DNA TGTGCCAGCACAGGGTTCCGCCACACTGAAGCTTTCTTT.

The V and J genes are TRBV7-2 and TRBJ1-2, with D possibly TRBD1 on 6 matching bases. V was trimmed by 5 bases and J by 8 bases, leaving 18 bases between them. Germline V CDR1 and CDR2: SGHTA, FQGNSA. There are 14 residues in the CDR3. DNA of the CDR3: TGTGCCAGCAGCCCCCGGGGGGGGGCGCGGGGCTACACCTTC. Its translation: CASSPRGGARGYTF.

The chain couples TRBV5-1 to TRBJ2-3; D perhaps matches TRBD2 (6 bases). Germline CDR1 is SGHRS and CDR2 is YFSETQ. This CDR3 comprises 15 residues. V was cut by 0 bases and J by 2 bases, with 10 bases left in between. The CDR3 region is CASSLAGLHTDTQYF. The CDR3 nucleotides are TGCGCCAGCAGCTTGGCCGGACTACACACAGATACGCAGTATTTT.